The TCR beta chain under discussion was sequenced for a study of T cell responses to AZD1222 COVID-19 vaccine (dated by TCRdb to the early 2020s). Concerning the study at large: AZD1222 recipients whose second dose came at about 4 weeks and those whose second dose came at about 12 weeks were combined into one group, since spike-specific TCR depth and breadth did not differ between the two schedules. A total of more than 230 trial participants underwent TCR sequencing, of whom approximately 200 had received two doses of AZD1222 and 26 had received two doses of the MenACWY control vaccine. Enrollment into the trials was organized by age into subgroups of 18-55, 56-69 and 70-plus years, and those subgroups contained around 150, 28 and 57 TCR-sequenced participants, respectively. The paper's findings and limits, for the study overall: The 56-69-year group was small, and its depth increase did not reach significance, likely because of low power. Reportedly, almost half of the unique spike-specific TCRs recognized epitopes lying outside the regions that are mutated in the B.1.351 and B.1.1.7 variants. After two AZD1222 doses, both the breadth and the depth of spike-specific TCRs were significantly higher than at day 0 and than in MenACWY recipients. No day 14 peak-response samples were available, so repertoires were characterized only after the peak T cell response. The vaccine-associated CD4 TCRs covered the entire spike protein, and the dominant responses fell in regions 160-218 and 743-854. Participants were mostly white British and included more females than males, and it was suggested by the authors that clonal diversity may have been underestimated. Only five or six AZD1222 recipients were SARS-CoV-2 seropositive at baseline, limiting conclusions about previously exposed vaccinees.

Sample time point, as interpreted from the label and publication: baseline before first vaccination. Vaccinee samples came from UK trials COV001 and COV002, including a single-blind randomized controlled phase 2/3 trial of AZD1222 (ChAdOx1 nCoV-19) in healthy adults. Trial participant PBMC samples were collected at day 0 and day 28 after the second dose for TCRbeta chain sequencing. The CDR3 regions of human TCRbeta chains were subjected to immunosequencing. The study's processing was this. TCRs in the repertoires were matched against a reference library of SARS-CoV-2-specific TCRs that had been generated with the MIRA antigen-specificity platform. Breadth meant the fraction of unique TCRs that were SARS-CoV-2-associated, whereas depth meant the fraction of total T cells that were SARS-CoV-2-associated. Using the MIRA data, every spike-specific TCR was mapped to the spike region that the TCR reacted to and assigned to either a CD4 or a CD8 class. Log10-transformed breadth and depth values were compared by one-way ANOVA with Sidak's multiple comparisons tests. TCRdb stores this immuneACCESS table with in-frame sequences only. Part of the clones is absent; in the studies checked, under half of the shortfall reflects unresolved V genes, and no reason is known for the rest. V, J and clone size are taken as reported in that table, and D and trimming were inferred from the DNA itself. The sample table shows 95,000 to 150,000 clones, and under 90% are seen once. The top ten constitute approximately 8.1% of the sample.

As regards this clone: Its cognate antigen has yet to be identified. Base qualities were left out, and no much larger clone turns up one base away.

This clonotype was obtained from an adult in good health. The sample consisted of peripheral blood, taken on day 0 of AZD1222 vaccination.

At the DNA level, the sequence is TGTGCCAGCAGTTCTAAGGTGGGGCCCACATCCTACAATGAGCAGTTCTTC. It encodes CASSSKVGPTSYNEQFF. The chain is encoded by TRBV27 joined to TRBJ2-1; perhaps TRBD1 is the D gene, with 5 bases matching. Sequences MNHEY (CDR1) and SMNVEV (CDR2) are obtained from the germline V gene (reference sequence). Its CDR3 holds 17 amino acids, cysteine through phenylalanine. Of all the DNA, just the CDR3 is kept, 51 bases in frame from base 1. The V end loses 4 bases and the J end loses 1 base, and a stretch of 17 bases separates them.